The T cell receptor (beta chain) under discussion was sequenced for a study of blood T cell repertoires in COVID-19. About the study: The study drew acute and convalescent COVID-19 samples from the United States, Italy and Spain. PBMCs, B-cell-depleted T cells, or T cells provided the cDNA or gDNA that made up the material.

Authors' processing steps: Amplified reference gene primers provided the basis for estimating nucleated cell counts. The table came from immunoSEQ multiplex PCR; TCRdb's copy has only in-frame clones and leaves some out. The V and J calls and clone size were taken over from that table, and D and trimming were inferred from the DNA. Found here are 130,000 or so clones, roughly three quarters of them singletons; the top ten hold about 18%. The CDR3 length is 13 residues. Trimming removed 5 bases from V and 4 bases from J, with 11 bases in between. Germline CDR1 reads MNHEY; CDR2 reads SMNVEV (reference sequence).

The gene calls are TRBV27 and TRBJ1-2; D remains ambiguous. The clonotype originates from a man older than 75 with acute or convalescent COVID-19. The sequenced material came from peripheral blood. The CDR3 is CASSPNPGYGYTF. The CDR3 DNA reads TGTGCCAGCAGTCCCAACCCGGGCTATGGCTACACCTTC.